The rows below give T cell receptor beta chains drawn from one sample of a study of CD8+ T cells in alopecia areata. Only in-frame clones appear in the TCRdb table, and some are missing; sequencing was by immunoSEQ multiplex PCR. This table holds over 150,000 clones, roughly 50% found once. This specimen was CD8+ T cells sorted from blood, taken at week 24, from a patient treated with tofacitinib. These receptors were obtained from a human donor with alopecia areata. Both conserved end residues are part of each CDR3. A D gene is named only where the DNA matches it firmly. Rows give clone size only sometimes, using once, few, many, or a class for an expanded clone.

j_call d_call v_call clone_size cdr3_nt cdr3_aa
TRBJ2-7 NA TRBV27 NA TGTGCCAGCAGCGCCGGGACCTACTACGAGCAGTACTTC CASSAGTYYEQYF
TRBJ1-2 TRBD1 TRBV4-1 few TGCGCCAGCAGCCAAGAACTACCGGGACAGGGGGCTTTCGGCTACACCTTC CASSQELPGQGAFGYTF
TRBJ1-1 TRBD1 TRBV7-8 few TGTGCCAGCAGCTTAACTCAGGGGGCTGGGATCACTGAAGCTTTCTTT CASSLTQGAGITEAFF
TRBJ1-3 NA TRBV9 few TGTGCCAGCAGCGATGGAAACACCATATATTTT CASSDGNTIYF
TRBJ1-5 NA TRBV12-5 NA TGTGCTAGTGGTATCCCAGGAGGGCAGCCCCAGCATTTT CASGIPGGQPQHF
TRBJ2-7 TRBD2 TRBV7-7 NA TGTGCCAGCAGCTCCGGGACTAGCGAGCAGTACTTC CASSSGTSEQYF
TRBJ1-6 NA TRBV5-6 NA TGTGCCAGCAGCTTTCCCAGGGATAATTCACCCCTCCACTTT CASSFPRDNSPLHF
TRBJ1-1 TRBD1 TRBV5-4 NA TGTGCCAGCAGCTGGGGGGACAGCACTGAAGCTTTCTTT CASSWGDSTEAFF
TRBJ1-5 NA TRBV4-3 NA TGCGCCAGCAGCCAAGATCTTAGTCAGCCCCAGCATTTT CASSQDLSQPQHF
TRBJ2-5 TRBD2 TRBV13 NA TGTGCCAGCAGCGCACGGGGGGGGCAAGAGACCCAGTACTTC CASSARGGQETQYF
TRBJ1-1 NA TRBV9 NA TGTGCCAGCAGCGCGGACAGCTTGAACACTGAAGCTTTCTTT CASSADSLNTEAFF
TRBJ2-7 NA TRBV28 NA TGTGCCAGCAGTTTTTTACCTACAGGGTTGGATTTCGAGCAGTACTTC CASSFLPTGLDFEQYF
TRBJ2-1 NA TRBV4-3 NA TGCGCCAGCAGCCAAGACGGGGGTCCCTACAATGAGCAGTTCTTC CASSQDGGPYNEQFF
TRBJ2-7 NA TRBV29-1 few TGCAGCGTTGAAACCCCGACCGACTACGAGCAGTACTTC CSVETPTDYEQYF
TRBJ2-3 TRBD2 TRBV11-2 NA TGTGCCAGCAGCGAACGACTAGCGCGGGTCACAGATACGCAGTATTTT CASSERLARVTDTQYF
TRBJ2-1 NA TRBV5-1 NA TGCGCCAGCAGCCCCAACCCCGGGACTCAGACCTACAATGAGCAGTTCTTC CASSPNPGTQTYNEQFF
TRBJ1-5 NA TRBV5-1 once TGCGCCAGCAGCTTGGTCCCGGAAGGGGGTCAGCCCCAGCATTTT CASSLVPEGGQPQHF
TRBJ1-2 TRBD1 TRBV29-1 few TGCAGCGTTGAGGTCTTTGGAGGACAGGGGATGGTCTACACCTTC CSVEVFGGQGMVYTF
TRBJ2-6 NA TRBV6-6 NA TGTGCCAGCAGTTTAGGACAGTCGGCTGGGGCCAACGTCCTGACTTTC CASSLGQSAGANVLTF
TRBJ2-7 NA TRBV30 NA TGTGCCTGGAGTGTAACGGCCTCTCGGGAGCAGTACTTC CAWSVTASREQYF
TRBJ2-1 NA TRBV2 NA TGTGCCAGCAGTGAAGGGTGGGGGGCATACAATGAGCAGTTCTTC CASSEGWGAYNEQFF
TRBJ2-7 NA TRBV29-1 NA TGCAGCGTTGATAATAGCGGGACAGATACCTACGAGCAGTACTTC CSVDNSGTDTYEQYF
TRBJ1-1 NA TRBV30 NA TGTGCCTGGAGCGAGGGTGTCGGCACTGAAGCTTTCTTT CAWSEGVGTEAFF
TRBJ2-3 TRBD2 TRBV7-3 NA TGTGCCAGCAGCTCCACCGCGGGGGGGCAAGATACGCAGTATTTT CASSSTAGGQDTQYF